The sequence of this T cell receptor (beta chain) was determined in a study of control samples from healthy donors and cancer patients. This CDR3 contains 11 residues. V dropped 7 bases and J dropped 8; count of bases not matched to a gene: 3. Germline V gene sequence: CDR1 MNHEY, CDR2 SVGAGI. Clones were read by immunoSEQ multiplex PCR, and TCRdb kept only the in-frame ones, dropping some. Its clone listing holds 150,000 to 200,000 clones. The origin of this receptor is a young woman in good health. Input material: blood. V gene TRBV6-5 combines with J gene TRBJ1-2, with 8 bases lining up with TRBD1. The CDR3 DNA reads as TGTGCCAGCAACAGGGGGTCAGGCTACACCTTC. Residues: CASNRGSGYTF.